The 9 T cell receptor beta chains reported below all come from one sample, sequenced in a study of T cell changes during pregnancy in multiple sclerosis. The assay was immunoSEQ multiplex PCR, and TCRdb's table has in-frame clones only and misses some. The table includes some 64,000 clones, 92% detected once. Specimen: peripheral blood, collected after pregnancy. The origin of the receptors is a female donor with multiple sclerosis, enrolled in a pregnancy study.

V and J are TRBV18 and TRBJ1-2; 7 nucleotides line up with TRBD1. Germline lookup yields CDR1 KGHSH and CDR2 LQKENI. The CDR3 is made up of 16 amino acids. Germline trimming cut 3 bases from V and 5 bases from J; bases unmatched to any gene: 12. The CDR3 DNA is TGTGCCAGCTCACCTGGAAGGGACAGTATGTCTTATGGCTACACCTTC. It yields the protein CASSPGRDSMSYGYTF.

The chain employs TRBV10-1 and TRBJ1-4; a weak D match, TRBD1 (6 bases). The V gene's germline CDR1 is WNHNN and CDR2 SYGVQD (reference sequence). CDR3 length equals 13 residues. Deletions cut 3 bases from V and 8 bases from J, with 10 bases between. The CDR3 DNA follows: TGCGCCAGCAGTGACGCCGGGACAGAAAAACTGTTTTTT. Amino acids: CASSDAGTEKLFF.

This chain links TRBV19 with TRBJ1-5, with 7 bases lining up with TRBD1. The junction had 8 bases not matched to a gene; V was cut back by 5 bases and J by 4 bases. Germline V gives CDR1 LNHDA, CDR2 SQIVND (reference sequence). The CDR3 covers 15 residues. This chain's CDR3 is CASSLYRGQNQPQHF. DNA for the CDR3: TGTGCCAGTAGTTTGTACAGGGGACAAAATCAGCCCCAGCATTTT. The full variable domain, with the rest looked up from reference TRBV19 and TRBJ1-5, is DGGITQSPKYLFRKEGQNVTLSCEQNLNHDAMYWYRQDPGQGLRLIYYSQIVNDFQKGDIAEGYSVSREKKESFPLTVTSAQKNPTAFYLCASSLYRGQNQPQHFGDGTRLSIL.

The chain combines TRBV2 with TRBJ2-7; 7 nucleotides line up with TRBD2. CDR1 is SNHLY, CDR2 FYNNEI, per germline. V was clipped by 9 bases and J by 1 base; unmatched bases: 9. The CDR3 is made up of 14 amino acids. The CDR3 here is CARTRLADSYEQYF. The CDR3 coding sequence is TGTGCCAGAACTAGGCTAGCGGATTCCTACGAGCAGTACTTC.

V gene TRBV6-5 combines with J gene TRBJ2-3; 12 bases map to TRBD2. From germline, CDR1 is MNHEY and CDR2 SVGAGI. The ends lost 3 bases at V and 5 bases at J; junction bases unmatched: 6. This CDR3 region has 16 residues. The CDR3 loop is CASSYSTSGSVDTQYF. The CDR3 coding sequence is TGTGCCAGCAGTTATTCGACTAGCGGGAGTGTAGATACGCAGTATTTT.

The CDR3 reads CASSPRLAGEREQYF. The CDR3 coding sequence is TGTGCCAGCAGCCCAAGACTAGCGGGAGAACGCGAGCAGTACTTC. V gene TRBV7-2 combines with J gene TRBJ2-7; 12 bases line up with TRBD2. Trimming at V came to 5 bases and at J to 6 bases, leaving 8 bases not matched to a gene. The CDR3 runs to 15 residues. Germline V gives CDR1 SGHTA, CDR2 FQGNSA.

V gene TRBV30 combines with J gene TRBJ2-5; possibly TRBD2 for D (5 bases). Per the germline V gene, CDR1 is GTSNPN and CDR2 is SVGIG (reference sequence). This CDR3 has 13 residues. The ends were cut back, 5 bases at V and 5 bases at J, with 15 bases in the middle. The CDR3, as DNA: TGTGCCTGGTCTTTCTCATCGGGGGAGACCCAGTACTTC. Translation gives CAWSFSSGETQYF.

The rearrangement links TRBV5-1 to TRBJ2-1, with 9 bases aligning to TRBD1. V gave up 4 bases and J gave up 8 bases; unmatched junction bases: 10. Germline assignment: CDR1 SGHRS and CDR2 YFSETQ. CDR3 length: 15 amino acids. The CDR3: CASSAVRTGDHEQFF. The CDR3 region has the DNA TGCGCCAGCAGCGCCGTCCGGACAGGGGACCATGAGCAGTTCTTC.

The rearrangement uses TRBV18 and TRBJ2-7, with 10 positions matching TRBD2. V dropped 2 bases and J dropped 6; count of bases not matched to a gene: 10. The CDR3 length is 16 residues. Germline CDR1 and CDR2: KGHSH and LQKENI. This CDR3 reads CASSPSASGSGGEQYF. CDR3 DNA sequence: TGTGCCAGCTCACCATCCGCTAGCGGGAGTGGGGGCGAGCAGTACTTC.